This T cell receptor (beta chain) was documented in a study of blood T cell repertoires in COVID-19. The overall study: Acute and convalescent COVID-19 samples came from the United States, Italy and Spain. T cells, B-cell-depleted T cells, or PBMCs provided the cDNA or gDNA that served as material.

The V gene's germline CDR1 is SGHRS and CDR2 YFSETQ. The CDR3 consists of 14 residues. After removal of 7 bases from V and 8 bases from J, the junction contained 5 bases not matched to a gene. Profiling relied on immunoSEQ multiplex PCR, and the TCRdb table lists in-frame clones only, not all of them. The repertoire holds about 190,000 clones, with about nine tenths as singletons. What was sequenced was peripheral blood. The rearrangement links TRBV5-1 to TRBJ1-6; 11 nucleotides match TRBD1. The TCR was taken from a man in his forties with acute or convalescent COVID-19. CDR3: CASVQDRGHSPLHF. The CDR3 DNA reads as TGCGCCAGCGTGCAGGACAGGGGGCATTCACCCCTCCACTTT.